This record concerns one TCR beta chain sequence. No cognate antigen has been identified for it. Within one base of it there is no much larger clone, and no base qualities were kept. The data originate from a study of T-cell reconstitution after alpha-beta-depleted transplantation in children (dated by TCRdb to 2016 to 2018). In the study overall: T-cell immune reconstitution after TCRalphabeta/CD19-depleted allogeneic hematopoietic cell transplantation in children was quantitatively tracked in the study by means of TCR repertoire profiling.

Library generation was performed with PCR. Sequenced using an Illumina HiSeq 2500. To normalize quantification of the TCRbeta repertoire, the TCR libraries were built with molecular barcoding that relied on unique molecular identifiers. In TCRdb, the public reads were trimmed at Q25 with fastp and aligned with MiXCR, with productive beta chains retained. Rows merge per CDR3 protein into single entries with the most common DNA and genes. This sample comprises about 500,000 distinct CDR3 sequences, approximately 32% of them detected only once. Around 2.5% of the sample belongs to the ten largest clones. The CDR3 contains 16 residues, cysteine and phenylalanine counted. Left in the record is the CDR3 DNA by itself, 48 bases read in frame from the first base. V and J lose 5 bases and 2 bases, and a span of 15 bases separates them.

This sample comprised PBMCs from the stem cell graft donor, obtained from the stem cell graft. This chain joins TRBV12-3 or TRBV12-4 to TRBJ1-4; the D segment could be TRBD1, given 6 matching bases. The clonotype comes from a human donor who donated a stem cell graft to a child with aplastic anemia. At the DNA level, the sequence is TGTGCCAGCAGTATGACAGGAGGGTTGACTAATGAAAAACTGTTTTTT. This sequence encodes CASSMTGGLTNEKLFF.